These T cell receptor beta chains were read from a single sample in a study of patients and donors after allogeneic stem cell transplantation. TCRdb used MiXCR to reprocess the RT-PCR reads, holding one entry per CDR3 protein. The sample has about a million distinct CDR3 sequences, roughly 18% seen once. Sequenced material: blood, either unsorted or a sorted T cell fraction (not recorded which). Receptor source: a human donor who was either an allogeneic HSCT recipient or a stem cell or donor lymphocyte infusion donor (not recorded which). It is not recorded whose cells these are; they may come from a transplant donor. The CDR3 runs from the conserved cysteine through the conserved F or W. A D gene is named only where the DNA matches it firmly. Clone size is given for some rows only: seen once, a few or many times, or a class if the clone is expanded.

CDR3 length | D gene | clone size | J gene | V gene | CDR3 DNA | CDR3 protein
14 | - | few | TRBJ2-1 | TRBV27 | TGTGCCAGAAAGAGAGGAAGCTCCTACAATGAGCAGTTCTTC | CARKRGSSYNEQFF
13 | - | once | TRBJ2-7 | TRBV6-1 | TGTGCCAGCAGTGACTGGGAACAGGGTCAGCAGTACTTC | CASSDWEQGQQYF
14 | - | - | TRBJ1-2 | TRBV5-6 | TGTGCCAGCAGCTCTCCTCCGGGTCACTATGGCTACACCTTC | CASSSPPGHYGYTF
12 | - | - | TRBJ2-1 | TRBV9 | TGTGCCAGCAGCCGAATTTCGGAGGAGCAGTTCTTC | CASSRISEEQFF
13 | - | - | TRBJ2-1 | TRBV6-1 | TGTGCCAGCAGCCCTAACCTGGTGGTAGAGCAGTTCTTC | CASSPNLVVEQFF
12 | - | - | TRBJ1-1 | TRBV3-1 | TGTGCCAGCAGCCAACGTCTCACTGAAGCTTTCTTT | CASSQRLTEAFF
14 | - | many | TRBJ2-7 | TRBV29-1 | TGCAGCGTAGCCCGGACTGCTAGCTCCTACGAGCAGTACTTC | CSVARTASSYEQYF
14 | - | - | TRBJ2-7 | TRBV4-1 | TGCGCCAGCAGCCACCAACAGAGCGACTACGAGCAGTACTTC | CASSHQQSDYEQYF
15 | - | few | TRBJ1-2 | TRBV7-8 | TGTGCCAGCAGGCTCAAAACTACCCGGGACTATGGCTACACCTTC | CASRLKTTRDYGYTF
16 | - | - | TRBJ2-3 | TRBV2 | TGTGCCAGCCAACCCAACGCATCTCCGGCCCCAGATACGCAGTATTTT | CASQPNASPAPDTQYF
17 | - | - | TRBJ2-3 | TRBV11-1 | TGTGCCAGCAGCTTAGCGAGCTTGACACCTAGCACAGATACGCAGTATTTT | CASSLASLTPSTDTQYF
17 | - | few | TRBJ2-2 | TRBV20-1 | TGCAGTGCTAGAGATCCAGCGAGGGCAACGAACACCGGGGAGCTGTTTTTT | CSARDPARATNTGELFF
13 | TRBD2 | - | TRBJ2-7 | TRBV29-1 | TGCAGCGTCCGGAAGAGCGGGGGGGGCGAGCAGTACTTC | CSVRKSGGGEQYF
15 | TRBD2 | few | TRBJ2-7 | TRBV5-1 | TGCGCCAGCAGCTTGGACCCAGCGGGAGGGTGGGAGCAGTACTTC | CASSLDPAGGWEQYF
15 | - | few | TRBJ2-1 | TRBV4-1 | TGCGCCAGCAGCCAAGAAACAGTCTCTTACAATGAGCAGTTCTTC | CASSQETVSYNEQFF